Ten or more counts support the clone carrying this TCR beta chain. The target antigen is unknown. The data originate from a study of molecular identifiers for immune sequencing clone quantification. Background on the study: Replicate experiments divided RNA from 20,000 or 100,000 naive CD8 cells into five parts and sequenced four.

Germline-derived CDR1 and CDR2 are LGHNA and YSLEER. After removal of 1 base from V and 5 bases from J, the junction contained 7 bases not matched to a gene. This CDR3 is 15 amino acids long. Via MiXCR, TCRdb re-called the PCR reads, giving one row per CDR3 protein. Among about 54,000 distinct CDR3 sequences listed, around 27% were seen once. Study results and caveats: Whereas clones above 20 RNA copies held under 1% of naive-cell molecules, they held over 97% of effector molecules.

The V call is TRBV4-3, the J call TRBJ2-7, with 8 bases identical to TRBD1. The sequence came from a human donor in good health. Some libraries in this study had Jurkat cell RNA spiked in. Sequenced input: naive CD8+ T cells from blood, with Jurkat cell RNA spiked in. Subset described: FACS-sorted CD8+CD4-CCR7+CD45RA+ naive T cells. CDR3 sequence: CASSQARTGSDEQYF. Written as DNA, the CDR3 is TGCGCCAGCAGCCAAGCAAGGACAGGGAGTGACGAGCAGTACTTC.